Listed below are T cell receptor beta chains from one sample, sequenced in a study of T cell responses to AZD1222 COVID-19 vaccine. The method was immunoSEQ multiplex PCR; TCRdb's version includes in-frame clones alone and lacks a portion of them. The sample records about 120,000 clones, around nine tenths being singletons. The material was peripheral blood, obtained on day 0 of AZD1222 vaccination. The receptors stem from an adult in good health. CDR3s include the opening cysteine and the closing phenylalanine or tryptophan. The order of the fields is V gene, J gene, clone size, D gene, CDR3 DNA, CDR3 protein. A D gene is named only where the DNA matches it firmly. The size field is filled for only some rows; it gives once, few, many or a size class.

TRBV29-1,TRBJ2-7,-,TRBD1,TGCAGCGTTGTTCACAGGGGAGCCTACGAGCAGTACTTC,CSVVHRGAYEQYF
TRBV4-2,TRBJ1-1,-,-,TGTGCCAGCAGCATGGGGCGCGTGGGCACTGAAGCTTTCTTT,CASSMGRVGTEAFF
TRBV19,TRBJ2-7,-,-,TGTGCCAGTAGTACGGATTCCTACGAGCAGTACTTC,CASSTDSYEQYF
TRBV5-6,TRBJ2-7,-,-,TGTGCCAGCAACCGGCGGCAGGGAAGTCCCTCGGCCCCTCACGAGCAGTACTTC,CASNRRQGSPSAPHEQYF
TRBV21-1,TRBJ1-2,-,-,TGTGCCAGCAGCAAAACGCCGGACAGTAACTATGGCTACACCTTC,CASSKTPDSNYGYTF
TRBV7-9,TRBJ1-4,-,-,TGTGCCAGCAGCTTAGGAGAAGAAAAACTGTTTTTT,CASSLGEEKLFF
TRBV4-3,TRBJ2-7,-,-,TGCGCCAGCAGCCAAGACATGGGTGGGTACGAGCAGTACTTC,CASSQDMGGYEQYF
TRBV7-2,TRBJ2-5,-,-,TGTGCCAGCAGCTTAGTAGGTCAGGGGCCCCCGGAGACCCAGTACTTC,CASSLVGQGPPETQYF
TRBV29-1,TRBJ2-7,-,-,TGCAGCGTGGTCGACTGGCCCTCCTACGAGCAGTACTTC,CSVVDWPSYEQYF
TRBV11-2,TRBJ2-2,-,-,TGTGCCAGCAGCTTAGGTACAGCCACGGCTACCGGGGAGCTGTTTTTT,CASSLGTATATGELFF
TRBV7-9,TRBJ1-2,-,-,TGTGCCAGCAGCCCCCCCGGCGGAGGTTTCTATGGCTACACCTTC,CASSPPGGGFYGYTF
TRBV7-9,TRBJ2-2,-,-,TGTGCCAGCAACACCGGGGAGCTGTTTTTT,CASNTGELFF
TRBV28,TRBJ2-7,-,-,TGTGCCAGCAGTTTTCTGGGTCTGTCATCGTCCAGGTCGGGATACGAGCAGTACTTC,CASSFLGLSSSRSGYEQYF
TRBV24-1,TRBJ2-1,-,TRBD2,TGTGCCACCAGTGACCCGGGGGGGTTCAATGAGCAGTTCTTC,CATSDPGGFNEQFF
TRBV10-1,TRBJ2-5,-,-,TGCGCCAGCAGTGGTTCCCTATCTGGGACCCAGTACTTC,CASSGSLSGTQYF
TRBV9,TRBJ1-4,-,TRBD1,TGTGCCAGCAGCCGTGAGACAGGGGAGTTCGAAAAACTGTTTTTT,CASSRETGEFEKLFF
TRBV9,TRBJ2-1,-,-,TGTGCCAGCAGCGCCTCGGACTCTACTCGCAATGAGCAGTTCTTC,CASSASDSTRNEQFF
TRBV7-2,TRBJ1-3,-,-,TGTGCCAGCAGCTTAACCCCTGGAAACACCATATATTTT,CASSLTPGNTIYF
TRBV18,TRBJ2-7,once,-,TGTGCCAGCTCACCACCAACTGCTTACGAGCAGTACTTC,CASSPPTAYEQYF
TRBV28,TRBJ1-6,many,TRBD1,TGTGCCAGCAGTGGAACAGGGGCTTCACCCCTCCACTTT,CASSGTGASPLHF
TRBV2,TRBJ1-1,-,-,TGTGCCAGCAGTGTGCGAGGACCTTCTGAAGCTTTCTTT,CASSVRGPSEAFF
TRBV7-4,TRBJ2-5,-,TRBD1,TGTGCCACCAAAATGACAGGGCCGAGGGCAGAGACCCAGTACTTC,CATKMTGPRAETQYF
TRBV15,TRBJ2-7,-,TRBD2,TGTGCCACCAGCAGCGCTCTAAACGGGGGGGCTTTGGCTCGGTACGAGCAGTACTTC,CATSSALNGGALARYEQYF
TRBV7-2,TRBJ1-2,-,-,TGTGCCAGCAGCGCCTTGGGGCGGAACTATGGCTACACCTTC,CASSALGRNYGYTF
TRBV19,TRBJ2-3,-,TRBD1,TGTGCCAGTAGAGCCGGGACAGGGGATACGCAGTATTTT,CASRAGTGDTQYF
TRBV29-1,TRBJ2-5,-,-,TGCAGCGTCGCGGAAGGGACCAGGGAGACCCAGTACTTC,CSVAEGTRETQYF
TRBV2,TRBJ1-4,-,-,TGTGCCAGCAGCCCCGGGACAACTAATGAAAAACTGTTTTTT,CASSPGTTNEKLFF
TRBV6-1,TRBJ1-1,-,-,TGTGCCAGCAGTGAACTTGGGGGAGGGAGCACTGAAGCTTTCTTT,CASSELGGGSTEAFF
TRBV10-1,TRBJ2-7,-,TRBD1,TGCGCCAGCAGCCGGGGACAGGGGGACTCCGAGCAGTACTTC,CASSRGQGDSEQYF